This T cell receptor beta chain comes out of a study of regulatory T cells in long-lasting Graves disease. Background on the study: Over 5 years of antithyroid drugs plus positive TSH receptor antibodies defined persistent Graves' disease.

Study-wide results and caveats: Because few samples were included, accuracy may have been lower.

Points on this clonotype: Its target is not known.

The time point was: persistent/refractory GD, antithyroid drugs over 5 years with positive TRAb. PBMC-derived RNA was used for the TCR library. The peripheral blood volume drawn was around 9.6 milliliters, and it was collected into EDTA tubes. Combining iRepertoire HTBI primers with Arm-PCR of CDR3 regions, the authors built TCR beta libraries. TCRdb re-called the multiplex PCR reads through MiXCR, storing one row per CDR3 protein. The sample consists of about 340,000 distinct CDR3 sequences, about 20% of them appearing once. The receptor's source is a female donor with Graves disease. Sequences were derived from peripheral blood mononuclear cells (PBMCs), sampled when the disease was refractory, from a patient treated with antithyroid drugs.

The CDR3 coding sequence is TGTGCCAGCAGCCTCACAGGAGAGGCTGATCTCTATGGCTACACCTTC. Protein product: CASSLTGEADLYGYTF. The chain recombines TRBV27 with TRBJ1-2; weak D call: TRBD1 (5 bases). This CDR3 spans 16 amino acids. V lost 6 bases and J lost 4, with 21 bases in between. Germline loops: CDR1 MNHEY, CDR2 SMNVEV (reference sequence).